This T cell receptor (beta chain) was found in a study of CD8 T cells in ankylosing spondylitis (dated by TCRdb to 2016 to 2017). With regard to the full study: T cell receptor beta repertoires were profiled in healthy donors and ankylosing spondylitis patients so that disease-linked TCR variants could be found. The full study cohort comprised 25 ankylosing spondylitis patients and roughly 100 healthy donors. Peripheral blood samples were taken, and synovial fluid was additionally collected from ankylosing spondylitis patients.

What the work shows at the level of the full study, not this receptor alone: Some motif variants had previously been reported in the synovial fluid and blood of reactive arthritis patients, which suggests shared mechanisms of disease initiation. The disease-linked clones were reported to be significantly enriched in matched synovial fluid samples from ankylosing spondylitis patients. A TCR beta motif of seven or eight highly homologous amino acid variants appeared characteristic of blood from ankylosing spondylitis patients. The disease-linked clones had a CD8+ phenotype and were found at relatively low frequencies in peripheral blood.

On this clonotype itself: Its antigen is unknown. No base-level quality is on record; no much larger clone is a single base apart.

Sequencing used an Illumina HiSeq 2500. TCR beta libraries were prepared by quantitative 5'-RACE with molecular barcodes. In the source study's methods: To identify disease-linked TCR variants, a new computational method was used, one built on a probabilistic model of VDJ rearrangement. TCRdb cleaned the public reads at Q25 with fastp, built clones with MiXCR and kept in-frame beta chains. Each entry is one CDR3 protein sequence, shown with its most common DNA and genes. Here the V and J calls rest on TCRdb's processing, not on the authors' analysis. Here the sample has roughly 450,000 distinct CDR3 sequences; roughly 26% occur a single time. The ten largest clones add up to 0.85% to 1% of the sample. The germline V gene (reference sequence) sets CDR1 to SEHNR and CDR2 to FQNEAQ. The CDR3 sequence holds 16 residues, the cysteine and phenylalanine included. Only the CDR3 portion is preserved as DNA: 48 bases, with reading frame beginning at the first base. V loses 0 bases at its end and J loses 8 bases; junction bases beyond the gene matches: 7.

This clonotype was obtained from a male donor with ankylosing spondylitis. This chain joins TRBV7-9 to TRBJ2-1, and 10 junction bases match TRBD2. Specimen: blood, either unsorted or a sorted T cell fraction (not recorded which). The CDR3 in this case is CASSLARGLATDEQFF. The nucleotides are TGTGCCAGCAGCTTAGCTCGGGGACTAGCGACAGATGAGCAGTTCTTC.